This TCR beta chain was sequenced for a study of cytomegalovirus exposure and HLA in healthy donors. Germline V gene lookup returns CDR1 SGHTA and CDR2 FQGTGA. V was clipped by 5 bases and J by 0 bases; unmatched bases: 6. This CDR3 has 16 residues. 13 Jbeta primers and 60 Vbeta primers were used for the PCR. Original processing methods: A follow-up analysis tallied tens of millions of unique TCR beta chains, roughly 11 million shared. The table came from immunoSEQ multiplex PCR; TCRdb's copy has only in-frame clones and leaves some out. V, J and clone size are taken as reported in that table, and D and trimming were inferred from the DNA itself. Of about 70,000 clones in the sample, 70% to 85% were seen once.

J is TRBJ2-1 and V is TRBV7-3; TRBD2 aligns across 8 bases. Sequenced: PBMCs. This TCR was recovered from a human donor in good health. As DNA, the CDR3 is TGTGCCAGCAGCCCACCCGGGACTAGCTCCTACAATGAGCAGTTCTTC. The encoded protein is CASSPPGTSSYNEQFF. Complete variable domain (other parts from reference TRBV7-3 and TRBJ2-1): GAGVSQTPSNKVTEKGKYVELRCDPISGHTALYWYRQSLGQGPEFLIYFQGTGAADDSGLPNDRFFAVRPEGSVSTLKIQRTERGDSAVYLCASSPPGTSSYNEQFFGPGTRLTVL.